The entry that follows covers one TCR beta chain sequence. The data were obtained in a study of blood T cell repertoires in COVID-19. Some clones are missing from TCRdb's copy, which holds only in-frame ones; the method was immunoSEQ multiplex PCR. This table holds some 80,000 clones, 78% found once. The material sequenced was peripheral blood. This receptor was taken from a man between 60 and 75 years old with COVID-19, enrolled during active disease.

The CDR3 sequence is CSVELGQATNEQFF. CDR3 coding DNA: TGCAGCGTTGAGTTGGGACAGGCAACTAATGAGCAGTTCTTC. The chain couples TRBV29-1 to TRBJ2-1, with 8 bases lining up with TRBD1. There are 14 residues in the CDR3. V shed 3 bases, J shed 7 bases, and the junction held 8 bases outside the gene matches. Germline V gene data show CDR1 as SQVTM and CDR2 as ANQGSEA.